Listed here are 5 T cell receptor beta chains from one sample, sequenced in a study of response to subunit inactivated influenza vaccine. One entry per CDR3 protein, called by TCRdb with MiXCR from the RT-PCR reads. The sample lists around 750,000 distinct CDR3 sequences; about 20% were seen once. This material consisted of PBMCs from blood, taken 5 days after vaccination. Every receptor here comes from a man in his fifties or sixties who received an inactivated influenza vaccine.

The rearrangement uses TRBV19 and TRBJ2-4; a possible D gene is TRBD1 (5 bases). CDR3 length: 16 residues. The V gene lost 5 bases and the J gene lost 0 bases, with 14 bases spanning the gap. Looked up from germline, CDR1 is LNHDA and CDR2 is SQIVND (reference sequence). The CDR3 region has the DNA TGTGCCAGTAGTGAGAGACAGTTATTAGCCAAAAACATTCAGTACTTC. Amino acid sequence: CASSERQLLAKNIQYF.

There are a few counts of this clonotype. The V gene is TRBV15, the J gene TRBJ1-1; D perhaps matches TRBD1 (6 bases). The CDR3 runs 14 residues. CDR1 and CDR2 from the germline V gene are LNHNV and YYDKDF (reference sequence). Between the trimmed V and J ends, which lost 0 bases and 4 bases, there was a span of 9 bases. CDR3: CATSRDQGGTEAFF. In DNA, the CDR3 is TGTGCCACCAGCAGAGATCAAGGGGGCACTGAAGCTTTCTTT.

This clonotype was detected only a few times. The V and J genes are TRBV7-3 and TRBJ2-1; 7 bases match TRBD1. Germline assignment: CDR1 SGHTA and CDR2 FQGTGA. The CDR3 consists of 19 residues. J gave up 4 bases and V 5 bases, and 20 bases lay outside the gene matches. CDR3 nucleotide sequence: TGTGCCAGCAGCGACCTTCCCGACAGGGCGAGACCCTATTACAATGAGCAGTTCTTC. This translates into CASSDLPDRARPYYNEQFF.

This sequence joins TRBV7-2 and TRBJ2-3; D is ambiguous. Germline V CDR1 and CDR2: SGHTA, FQGNSA. The V and J ends lost 5 bases and 4 bases respectively, with 16 bases between them. The CDR3 has 15 amino acids. The CDR3, as DNA: TGTGCCAGCAGCCGCGCTTCAGGATCTTCAGATACGCAGTATTTT. Translating gives CASSRASGSSDTQYF.

This clonotype was seen ten or more times. The gene calls are TRBV5-6 and TRBJ1-3, with D perhaps matching TRBD1 (6 bases). This CDR3 is built from 16 residues. The V gene's germline CDR1 is SGHDT and CDR2 YYEEEE. V was clipped by 4 bases and J by 6 bases, with 20 bases between them. The CDR3 sequence is CASSEHYREVVNTIYF. CDR3 bases: TGTGCCAGCAGCGAGCACTACAGGGAAGTCGTAAACACCATATATTTT.